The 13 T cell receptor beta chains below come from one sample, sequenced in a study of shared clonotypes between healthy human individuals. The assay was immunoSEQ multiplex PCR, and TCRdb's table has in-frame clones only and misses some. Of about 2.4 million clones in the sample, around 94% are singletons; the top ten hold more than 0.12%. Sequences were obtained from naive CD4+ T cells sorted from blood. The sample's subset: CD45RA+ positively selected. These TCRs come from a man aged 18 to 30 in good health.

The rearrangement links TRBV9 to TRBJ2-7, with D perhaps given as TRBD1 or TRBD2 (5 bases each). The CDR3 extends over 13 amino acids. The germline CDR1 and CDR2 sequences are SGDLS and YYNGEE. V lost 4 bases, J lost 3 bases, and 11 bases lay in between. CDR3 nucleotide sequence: TGTGCCAGCAGCCCGGGGCAGTACTACGAGCAGTACTTC. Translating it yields CASSPGQYYEQYF.

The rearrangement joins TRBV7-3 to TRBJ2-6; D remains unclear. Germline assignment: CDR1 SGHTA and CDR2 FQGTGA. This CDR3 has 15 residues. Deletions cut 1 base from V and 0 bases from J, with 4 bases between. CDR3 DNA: TGTGCCAGCAGCTTAATGCTCTCTGGGGCCAACGTCCTGACTTTC. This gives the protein CASSLMLSGANVLTF.

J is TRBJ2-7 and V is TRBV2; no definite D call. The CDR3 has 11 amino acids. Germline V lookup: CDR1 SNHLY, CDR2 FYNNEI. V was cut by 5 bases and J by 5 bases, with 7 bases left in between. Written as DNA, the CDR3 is TGTGCCAGCAGTCTCTCGAACGAGCAGTACTTC. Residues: CASSLSNEQYF.

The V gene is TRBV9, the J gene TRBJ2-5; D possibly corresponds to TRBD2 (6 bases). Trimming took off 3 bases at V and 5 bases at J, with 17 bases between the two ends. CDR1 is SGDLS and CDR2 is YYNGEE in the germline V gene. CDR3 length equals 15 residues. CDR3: CASSGGWSGGETQYF. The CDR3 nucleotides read TGTGCCAGCAGCGGCGGGTGGTCCGGGGGTGAGACCCAGTACTTC.

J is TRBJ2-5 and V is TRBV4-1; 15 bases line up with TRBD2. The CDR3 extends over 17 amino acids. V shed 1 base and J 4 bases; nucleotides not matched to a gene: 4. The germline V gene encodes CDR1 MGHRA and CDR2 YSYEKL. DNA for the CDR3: TGCGCCAGCAGCCAAGGGACTAGCGGGGGGGCCAGAGAGACCCAGTACTTC. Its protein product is CASSQGTSGGARETQYF.

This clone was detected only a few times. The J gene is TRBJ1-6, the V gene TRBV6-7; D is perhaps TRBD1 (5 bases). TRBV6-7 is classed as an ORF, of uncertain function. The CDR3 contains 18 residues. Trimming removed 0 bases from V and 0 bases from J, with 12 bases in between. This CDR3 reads CASSYSHRLASYNSPLHF. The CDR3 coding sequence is TGTGCCAGCAGTTACTCGCACAGGCTAGCCTCCTATAATTCACCCCTCCACTTT.

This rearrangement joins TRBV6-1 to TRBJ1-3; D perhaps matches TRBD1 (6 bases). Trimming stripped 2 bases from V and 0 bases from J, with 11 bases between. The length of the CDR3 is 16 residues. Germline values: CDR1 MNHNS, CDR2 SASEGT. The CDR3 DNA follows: TGTGCCAGCAGTGAATGGGGGGGCCACTCTGGAAACACCATATATTTT. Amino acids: CASSEWGGHSGNTIYF.

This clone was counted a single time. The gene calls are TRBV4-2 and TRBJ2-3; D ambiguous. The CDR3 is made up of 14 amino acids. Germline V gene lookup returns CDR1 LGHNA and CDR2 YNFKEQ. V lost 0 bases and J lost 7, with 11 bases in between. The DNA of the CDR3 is TGTGCCAGCAGCCAAGATGGGTCGGCCCATACGCAGTATTTT. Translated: CASSQDGSAHTQYF.

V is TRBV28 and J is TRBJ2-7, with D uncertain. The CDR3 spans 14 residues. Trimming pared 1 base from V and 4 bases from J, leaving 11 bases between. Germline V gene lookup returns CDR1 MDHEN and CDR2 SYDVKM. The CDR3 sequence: CASSLYPERYEQYF. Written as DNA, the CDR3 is TGTGCCAGCAGTTTATATCCCGAACGTTACGAGCAGTACTTC.

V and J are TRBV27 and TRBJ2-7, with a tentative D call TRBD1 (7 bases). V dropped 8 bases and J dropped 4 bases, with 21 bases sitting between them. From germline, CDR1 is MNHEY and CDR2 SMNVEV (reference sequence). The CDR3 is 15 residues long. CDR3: CASVRAGGRTYEQYF. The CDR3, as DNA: TGTGCCAGCGTGAGGGCAGGGGGGAGGACTTACGAGCAGTACTTC.

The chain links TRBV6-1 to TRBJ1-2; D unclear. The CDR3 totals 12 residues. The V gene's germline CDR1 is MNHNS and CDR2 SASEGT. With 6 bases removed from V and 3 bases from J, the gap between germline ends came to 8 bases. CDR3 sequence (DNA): TGTGCCAGCAGCAGGACGGACTATGGCTACACCTTC. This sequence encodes CASSRTDYGYTF.

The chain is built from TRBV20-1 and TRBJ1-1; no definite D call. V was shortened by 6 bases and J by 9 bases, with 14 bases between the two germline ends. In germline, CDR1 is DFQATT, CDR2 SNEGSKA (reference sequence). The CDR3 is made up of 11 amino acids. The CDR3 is CSAFGGRQAFF. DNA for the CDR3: TGCAGTGCCTTCGGAGGCCGGCAAGCTTTCTTT.

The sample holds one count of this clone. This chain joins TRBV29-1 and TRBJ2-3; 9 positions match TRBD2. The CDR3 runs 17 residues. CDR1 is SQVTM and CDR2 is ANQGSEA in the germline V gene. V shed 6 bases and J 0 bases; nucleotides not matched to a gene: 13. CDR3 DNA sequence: TGCAGCGTGGGTCCTGGCGGGGGGGCGGTTAGCACAGATACGCAGTATTTT. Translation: CSVGPGGGAVSTDTQYF.